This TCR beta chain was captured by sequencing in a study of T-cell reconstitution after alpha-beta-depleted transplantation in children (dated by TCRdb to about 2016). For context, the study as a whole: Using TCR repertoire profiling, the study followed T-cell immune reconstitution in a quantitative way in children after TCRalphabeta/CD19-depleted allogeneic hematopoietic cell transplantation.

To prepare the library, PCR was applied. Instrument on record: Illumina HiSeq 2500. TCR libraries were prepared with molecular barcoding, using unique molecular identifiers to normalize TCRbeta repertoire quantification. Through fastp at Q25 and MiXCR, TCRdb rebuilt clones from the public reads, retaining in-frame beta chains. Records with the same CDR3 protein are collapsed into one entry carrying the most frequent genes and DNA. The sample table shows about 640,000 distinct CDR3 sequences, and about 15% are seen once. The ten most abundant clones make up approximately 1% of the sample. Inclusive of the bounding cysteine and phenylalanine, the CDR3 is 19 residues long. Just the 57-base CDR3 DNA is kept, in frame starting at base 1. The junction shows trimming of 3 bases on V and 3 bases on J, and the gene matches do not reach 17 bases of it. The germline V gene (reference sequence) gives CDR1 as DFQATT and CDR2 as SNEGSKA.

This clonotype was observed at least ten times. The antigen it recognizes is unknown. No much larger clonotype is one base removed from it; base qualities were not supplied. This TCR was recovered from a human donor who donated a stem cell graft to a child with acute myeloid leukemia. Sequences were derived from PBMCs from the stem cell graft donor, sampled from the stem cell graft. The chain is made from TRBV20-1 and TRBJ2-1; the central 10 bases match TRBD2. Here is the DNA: TGCAGTGCTAGTCCCAGCGCCAACTACCTAGCGGGGGACTACAATGAGCAGTTCTTC. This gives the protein CSASPSANYLAGDYNEQFF.